The rows below give T cell receptor beta chains drawn from one sample of a study of CD8+ T cells in alopecia areata. Sequencing used immunoSEQ multiplex PCR; TCRdb keeps in-frame clones, though not all of them. The sample has roughly 230,000 clones; around two fifths are singletons. The sequencing used CD4+ T cells sorted from blood, collected at approximately week 36, from a patient treated with tofacitinib. Source of these receptors: a human donor with alopecia areata. The CDR3 runs from the conserved cysteine through the conserved F or W. A D gene is named only where the DNA matches it firmly. Clone size is shown for a subset of rows, as once, few, many or a class of expanded clone.

V gene: TRBV30; D gene: -; clone size: -; J gene: TRBJ2-1; CDR3 protein: CAWGVYNEQFF; CDR3 DNA: TGTGCCTGGGGGGTCTACAATGAGCAGTTCTTC
V gene: TRBV14; D gene: -; clone size: few; J gene: TRBJ2-2; CDR3 protein: CASRSHIGFAGELFF; CDR3 DNA: TGTGCCAGCAGATCTCACATAGGGTTCGCCGGGGAGCTGTTTTTT
V gene: TRBV27; D gene: -; clone size: few; J gene: TRBJ1-1; CDR3 protein: CASSPRRGGGTEAFF; CDR3 DNA: TGTGCCAGCAGTCCACGGCGGGGAGGGGGCACTGAAGCTTTCTTT
V gene: TRBV30; D gene: -; clone size: -; J gene: TRBJ1-3; CDR3 protein: CAWSAWRAGGNTIYF; CDR3 DNA: TGTGCCTGGAGCGCATGGAGGGCAGGGGGAAACACCATATATTTT
V gene: TRBV29-1; D gene: -; clone size: -; J gene: TRBJ1-2; CDR3 protein: CSVDATSNYGYTF; CDR3 DNA: TGCAGCGTGGATGCCACTTCTAACTATGGCTACACCTTC
V gene: TRBV6-5; D gene: -; clone size: -; J gene: TRBJ1-2; CDR3 protein: CASLQEGVYGYTF; CDR3 DNA: TGTGCCAGCCTGCAGGAGGGAGTCTATGGCTACACCTTC
V gene: TRBV4-1; D gene: TRBD2; clone size: -; J gene: TRBJ2-3; CDR3 protein: CASSQDSAGGPGDTQYF; CDR3 DNA: TGCGCCAGCAGCCAAGATTCGGCGGGAGGGCCAGGAGATACGCAGTATTTT
V gene: TRBV4-1; D gene: TRBD2; clone size: -; J gene: TRBJ2-2; CDR3 protein: CASSRSPGLAGGFDTGELFF; CDR3 DNA: TGCGCCAGCAGCCGATCACCGGGACTAGCGGGAGGGTTCGACACCGGGGAGCTGTTTTTT
V gene: TRBV5-1; D gene: TRBD1; clone size: -; J gene: TRBJ2-1; CDR3 protein: CASTRDRGGINEQFF; CDR3 DNA: TGCGCCAGCACCCGCGACAGGGGGGGTATTAATGAGCAGTTCTTC
V gene: TRBV28; D gene: -; clone size: few; J gene: TRBJ2-5; CDR3 protein: CASRRNQETQYF; CDR3 DNA: TGTGCCAGCCGGCGGAACCAAGAGACCCAGTACTTC
V gene: TRBV29-1; D gene: -; clone size: few; J gene: TRBJ2-1; CDR3 protein: CSVSGRHRYNEQFF; CDR3 DNA: TGCAGCGTTTCGGGGCGGCACCGGTACAATGAGCAGTTCTTC
V gene: TRBV27; D gene: -; clone size: -; J gene: TRBJ2-7; CDR3 protein: CASSLGRQASYEQYF; CDR3 DNA: TGTGCCAGCAGTTTGGGGAGACAGGCCTCCTACGAGCAGTACTTC
V gene: TRBV7-2; D gene: TRBD2; clone size: -; J gene: TRBJ2-3; CDR3 protein: CASSLAPTSGYTDTQYF; CDR3 DNA: TGTGCCAGCAGCTTAGCCCCCACTAGCGGATACACAGATACGCAGTATTTT
V gene: TRBV7-9; D gene: TRBD1; clone size: -; J gene: TRBJ2-5; CDR3 protein: CASRLGTGIETQYF; CDR3 DNA: TGTGCCAGCAGACTAGGGACAGGGATTGAGACCCAGTACTTC
V gene: TRBV29-1; D gene: -; clone size: few; J gene: TRBJ2-5; CDR3 protein: CSGRYQETQYF; CDR3 DNA: TGCAGCGGTAGATACCAAGAGACCCAGTACTTC
V gene: TRBV10-3; D gene: -; clone size: few; J gene: TRBJ2-7; CDR3 protein: CAIRSTYEQYF; CDR3 DNA: TGTGCCATCAGGAGTACATACGAGCAGTACTTC
V gene: TRBV7-3; D gene: -; clone size: -; J gene: TRBJ2-1; CDR3 protein: CASSFGNEQFF; CDR3 DNA: TGTGCCAGCAGCTTTGGGAATGAGCAGTTCTTC
V gene: TRBV19; D gene: TRBD1; clone size: -; J gene: TRBJ2-1; CDR3 protein: CARSRDRGPYNEQFF; CDR3 DNA: TGTGCCAGATCGCGGGACAGGGGACCCTACAATGAGCAGTTCTTC
V gene: TRBV4-3; D gene: TRBD2; clone size: -; J gene: TRBJ2-5; CDR3 protein: CASSQSGREETQYF; CDR3 DNA: TGCGCCAGCAGCCAAAGCGGGAGGGAAGAGACCCAGTACTTC
V gene: TRBV2; D gene: TRBD2; clone size: -; J gene: TRBJ2-3; CDR3 protein: CASSLAGGSDTQYF; CDR3 DNA: TGTGCCAGCAGTCTAGCGGGAGGATCCGATACGCAGTATTTT
V gene: TRBV25-1; D gene: TRBD1; clone size: -; J gene: TRBJ2-7; CDR3 protein: CASWTGVGEQYF; CDR3 DNA: TGTGCCAGCTGGACAGGAGTAGGCGAGCAGTACTTC
V gene: TRBV4-1; D gene: -; clone size: -; J gene: TRBJ1-5; CDR3 protein: CASSHPGARGQPQHF; CDR3 DNA: TGCGCCAGCAGCCATCCGGGGGCGCGGGGTCAGCCCCAGCATTTT
V gene: TRBV25-1; D gene: -; clone size: -; J gene: TRBJ1-1; CDR3 protein: CASTTSRGRTTEAFF; CDR3 DNA: TGTGCCAGCACTACGAGTAGGGGGAGGACCACTGAAGCTTTCTTT
V gene: TRBV18; D gene: -; clone size: few; J gene: TRBJ2-7; CDR3 protein: CASSNKHGYEQYF; CDR3 DNA: TGTGCCAGCTCAAACAAGCATGGCTACGAGCAGTACTTC
V gene: TRBV6-5; D gene: TRBD2; clone size: -; J gene: TRBJ2-1; CDR3 protein: CASSYGGDNEQFF; CDR3 DNA: TGTGCCAGCAGTTACGGGGGGGACAATGAGCAGTTCTTC
V gene: TRBV6-6; D gene: TRBD2; clone size: -; J gene: TRBJ2-1; CDR3 protein: CASRPTSGAYNEQFF; CDR3 DNA: TGTGCCAGCAGACCGACTAGCGGAGCCTACAATGAGCAGTTCTTC
V gene: TRBV29-1; D gene: -; clone size: few; J gene: TRBJ1-3; CDR3 protein: CSVVRQGEGNTIYF; CDR3 DNA: TGCAGCGTTGTAAGGCAGGGAGAAGGAAACACCATATATTTT
V gene: TRBV29-1; D gene: TRBD1; clone size: many; J gene: TRBJ1-5; CDR3 protein: CSVGQGRLQPQHF; CDR3 DNA: TGCAGCGTTGGACAGGGGCGTTTACAGCCCCAGCATTTT
V gene: TRBV4-3; D gene: -; clone size: few; J gene: TRBJ2-6; CDR3 protein: CASSQERLVAGANVLTF; CDR3 DNA: TGCGCCAGCAGCCAAGAAAGATTAGTTGCGGGGGCCAACGTCCTGACTTTC
V gene: TRBV4-2; D gene: TRBD2; clone size: few; J gene: TRBJ2-3; CDR3 protein: CASSQDWASGIGTDTQYF; CDR3 DNA: TGTGCCAGCAGCCAAGATTGGGCTAGCGGGATCGGGACAGATACGCAGTATTTT
V gene: TRBV28; D gene: -; clone size: -; J gene: TRBJ2-6; CDR3 protein: CASRYQGHSGANVLTF; CDR3 DNA: TGTGCCAGCAGATATCAGGGGCACTCTGGGGCCAACGTCCTGACTTTC
V gene: TRBV21-1; D gene: -; clone size: many; J gene: TRBJ2-7; CDR3 protein: CASRKHGTSGREDEQYF; CDR3 DNA: TGTGCCAGCAGAAAACACGGGACTAGCGGGAGGGAAGACGAGCAGTACTTC
V gene: TRBV29-1; D gene: TRBD1; clone size: -; J gene: TRBJ1-2; CDR3 protein: CSVGRTGSYGYTF; CDR3 DNA: TGCAGCGTTGGTCGGACAGGGAGCTATGGCTACACCTTC
V gene: TRBV27; D gene: TRBD2; clone size: -; J gene: TRBJ2-7; CDR3 protein: CASGRSGSYEQYF; CDR3 DNA: TGTGCCAGCGGTAGGAGCGGGAGCTACGAGCAGTACTTC